These 2 T cell receptor beta chains were all obtained from the same sample, sequenced in a study of long-term antiretroviral therapy in people with HIV. Version v3.0 of the immunoSEQ assay ran at survey level. TCRdb's table, derived via immunoSEQ multiplex PCR, lists solely in-frame clones and lacks some. The sample holds tens of thousands of clones, approximately 80% seen once. Sequences were derived from unsorted PBMCs, sampled 1.2 years after starting antiretroviral therapy. The receptor set was obtained from a woman aged 35 to 49 with HIV.

This chain connects TRBV6-6 to TRBJ2-1; tentatively, D is TRBD2 (6 bases). The V gene's germline CDR1 is MNHNY and CDR2 SVGAGI (reference sequence). Trimming cost V 2 bases and J 5 bases, with 10 bases left between them. This CDR3 comprises 14 residues. The CDR3 nucleotides are TGTGCCAGCAGTTACGGGGACTTCAACAATGAGCAGTTCTTC. It is translated as CASSYGDFNNEQFF.

The chain employs TRBV6-5 and TRBJ1-2, with D uncertain. Per the germline V gene, CDR1 is MNHEY and CDR2 is SVGAGI. The CDR3 covers 15 residues. Deletions cut 0 bases from V and 5 bases from J, with 13 bases between. CDR3 sequence (DNA): TGTGCCAGCAGTTACTCGATTATGGGAAAGTATGGCTACACCTTC. This translates into CASSYSIMGKYGYTF.